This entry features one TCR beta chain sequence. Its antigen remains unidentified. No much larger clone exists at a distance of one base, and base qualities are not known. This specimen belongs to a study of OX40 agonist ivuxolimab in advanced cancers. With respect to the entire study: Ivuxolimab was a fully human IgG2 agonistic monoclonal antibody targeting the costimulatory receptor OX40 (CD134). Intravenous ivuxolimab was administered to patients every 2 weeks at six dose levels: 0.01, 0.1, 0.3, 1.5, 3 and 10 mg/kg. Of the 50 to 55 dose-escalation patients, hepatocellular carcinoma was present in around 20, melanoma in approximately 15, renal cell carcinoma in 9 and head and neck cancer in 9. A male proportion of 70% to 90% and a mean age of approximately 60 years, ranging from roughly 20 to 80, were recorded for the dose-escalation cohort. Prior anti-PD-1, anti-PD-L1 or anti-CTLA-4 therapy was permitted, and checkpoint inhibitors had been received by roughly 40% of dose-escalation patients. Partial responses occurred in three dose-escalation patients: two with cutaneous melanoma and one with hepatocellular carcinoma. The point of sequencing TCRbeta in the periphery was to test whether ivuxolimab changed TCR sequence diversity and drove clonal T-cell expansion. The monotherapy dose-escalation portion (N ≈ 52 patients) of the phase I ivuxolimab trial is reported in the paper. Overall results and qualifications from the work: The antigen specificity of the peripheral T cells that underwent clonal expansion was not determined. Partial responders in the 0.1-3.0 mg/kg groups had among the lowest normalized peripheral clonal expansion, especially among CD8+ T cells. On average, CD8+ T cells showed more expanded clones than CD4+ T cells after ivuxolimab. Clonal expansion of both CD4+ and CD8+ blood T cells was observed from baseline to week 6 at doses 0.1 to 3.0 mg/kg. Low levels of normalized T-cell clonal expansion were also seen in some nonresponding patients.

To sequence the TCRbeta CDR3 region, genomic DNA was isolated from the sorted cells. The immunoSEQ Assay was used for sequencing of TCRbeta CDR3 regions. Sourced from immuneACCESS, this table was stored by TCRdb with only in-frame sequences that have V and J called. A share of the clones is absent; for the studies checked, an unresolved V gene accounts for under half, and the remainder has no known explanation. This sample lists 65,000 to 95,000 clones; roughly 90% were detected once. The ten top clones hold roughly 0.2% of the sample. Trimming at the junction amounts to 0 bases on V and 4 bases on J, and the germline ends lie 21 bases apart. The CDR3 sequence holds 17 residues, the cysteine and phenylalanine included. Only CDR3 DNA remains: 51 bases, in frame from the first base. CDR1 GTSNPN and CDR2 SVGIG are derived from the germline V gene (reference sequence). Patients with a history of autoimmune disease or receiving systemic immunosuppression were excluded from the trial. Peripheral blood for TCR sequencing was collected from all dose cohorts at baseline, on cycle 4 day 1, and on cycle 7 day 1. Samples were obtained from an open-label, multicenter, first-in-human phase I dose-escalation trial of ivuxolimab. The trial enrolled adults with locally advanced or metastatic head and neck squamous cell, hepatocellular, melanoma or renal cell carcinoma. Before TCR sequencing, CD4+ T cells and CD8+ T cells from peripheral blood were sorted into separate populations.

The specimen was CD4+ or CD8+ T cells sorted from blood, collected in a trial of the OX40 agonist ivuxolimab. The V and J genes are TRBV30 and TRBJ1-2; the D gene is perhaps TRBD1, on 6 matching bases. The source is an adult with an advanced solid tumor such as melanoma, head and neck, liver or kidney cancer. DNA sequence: TGTGCCTGGAGTGTACCGACCCCCCCGACAGGCGGCTATGGCTACACCTTC. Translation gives CAWSVPTPPTGGYGYTF. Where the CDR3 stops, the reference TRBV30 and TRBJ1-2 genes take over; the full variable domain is SQTIHQWPATLVQPVGSPLSLECTVEGTSNPNLYWYRQAAGRGLQLLFYSVGIGQISSEVPQNLSASRPQDRQFILSSKKLLLSDSGFYLCAWSVPTPPTGGYGYTFGSGTRLTVV.